The 20 T cell receptor beta chains given below trace back to one sample, sequenced in a study of metastatic and nonmetastatic thyroid tumors. From the PCR reads, TCRdb re-called clones with MiXCR. The sample gives about 19,000 clones, around 25% of which show up once; roughly 3.3% is in the top ten. Nobody among the patients had been given any treatment before thyroid surgery. The sequenced sample consisted of blood. These receptors were collected from a male donor with papillary thyroid cancer or a benign thyroid nodule (not recorded which). Some clones in this sample may be carry-over from other donors' samples.

This clone was counted only a few times. This chain uses TRBV11-2 with TRBJ2-7, with 9 nucleotides matching TRBD2. The germline V gene has CDR1 SGHAT and CDR2 FQNNGV. V was clipped by 4 bases and J by 9 bases; unmatched bases: 13. CDR3 length: 15 residues. The CDR3 coding sequence is TGTGCCAGCAGCTCTCCGGGACTAGCAAAGGGGGGGCAGTACTTC. As protein: CASSSPGLAKGGQYF.

In its sample, this clone was seen a few times. V and J are TRBV6-1 and TRBJ2-1, with TRBD2 identical over 14 bases. Looked up from germline, CDR1 is MNHNS and CDR2 is SASEGT. The CDR3 contains 17 residues. Trimming at V came to 3 bases and at J to 4 bases, leaving 5 bases not matched to a gene. As DNA, the CDR3 is TGTGCCAGCAGTGACGGGACTAGCGGGAGAGTTTACAATGAGCAGTTCTTC. Amino acid sequence: CASSDGTSGRVYNEQFF.

By share, this clone ranks as medium-sized. The sample contains more than one DNA sequence encoding this CDR3. The chain carries TRBV20-1 and TRBJ1-6; TRBD1 aligns across 9 bases. V gave up 0 bases and J gave up 10 bases; unmatched junction bases: 7. Germline CDR1 DFQATT, CDR2 SNEGSKA (reference sequence). The CDR3 has 15 amino acids. In nucleotides, the CDR3 is TGCAGTGCTAGAGAGATACAGGGGGCTCGATCACCCCTCCACTTT. Its translation: CSAREIQGARSPLHF.

This clone turned up a few times. The rearrangement joins TRBV20-1 to TRBJ2-1, with a weak D call TRBD1 (5 bases). The V end was cut by 3 bases, the J end by 7 bases, with 22 bases between. Germline V gene sequence: CDR1 DFQATT, CDR2 SNEGSKA (reference sequence). The CDR3 covers 16 residues. The CDR3, as DNA: TGCAGTGCTAGCCGGGCGTTGGCAGGGAAGGAGAATGAGCAGTTCTTC. Protein sequence: CSASRALAGKENEQFF.

Judged by abundance, this clone is medium-sized. This chain connects TRBV12-3 or TRBV12-4 to TRBJ2-1, with 7 bases lining up with TRBD1. Germline trimming cut 8 bases from V and 6 bases from J; bases unmatched to any gene: 7. The CDR3 totals 13 residues. CDR3 loop: CASGTGTVNEQFF. The CDR3 DNA reads TGTGCCAGCGGAACGGGGACAGTCAATGAGCAGTTCTTC.

Details on this clone: One end of the junction varies from germline; a read error may be responsible. The J gene is TRBJ2-1, the V gene TRBV10-1, with 8 bases lining up with TRBD2. Germline CDR1 is WNHNN and CDR2 is SYGVQD (reference sequence). The CDR3 consists of 17 residues. In DNA, the CDR3 is TGCGCCAGCAGTGACTATCGGGAGAGCGGGAGACGAAATGAACAGTTCTTC. Translation gives CASSDYRESGRRNEQFF.

This clone occurred many times. The V call is TRBV2, the J call TRBJ1-1; D uncertain. Germline V lookup: CDR1 SNHLY, CDR2 FYNNEI. The CDR3 totals 13 residues. Trimming cost V 3 bases and J 2 bases, with 7 bases left between them. CDR3 region: CASSDDGNTEAFF. As DNA, the CDR3 is TGTGCCAGCAGTGACGACGGAAACACTGAAGCTTTCTTT.

The chain is built from TRBV19 and TRBJ2-7; D is possibly TRBD2 (5 bases). The CDR3 totals 14 residues. In germline, CDR1 is LNHDA, CDR2 SQIVND (reference sequence). Trimming took off 5 bases at V and 0 bases at J, with 11 bases between the two ends. The chain's CDR3 is CASSWSRDSYEQYF. CDR3 bases: TGTGCCAGTAGTTGGTCGAGGGACTCCTACGAGCAGTACTTC.

V gene TRBV6-1 combines with J gene TRBJ2-1, with D uncertain. Germline values: CDR1 MNHNS, CDR2 SASEGT. The CDR3 runs 12 residues. Between the trimmed V and J ends, which lost 4 bases and 4 bases, there was a span of 5 bases. CDR3 in amino acids: CASSALYNEQFF. Written as DNA, the CDR3 is TGTGCCAGCAGTGCGTTATACAATGAGCAGTTCTTC.

This clone rates as medium-sized (0.01 to 0.1%). The V gene is TRBV10-3, the J gene TRBJ1-6; 9 bases line up with TRBD1. This CDR3 spans 15 amino acids. Germline V lookup: CDR1 ENHRY, CDR2 SYGVKD. The V segment lost 2 bases and the J segment 8 bases; nucleotides outside the gene matches: 4. The CDR3 reads CAISEITGGDSPLHF. CDR3 DNA sequence: TGTGCCATCAGTGAGATCACAGGGGGCGATTCACCCCTCCACTTT.

The chain combines TRBV27 with TRBJ1-2; weak D call: TRBD1 (5 bases). The CDR3 covers 13 residues. With 6 bases removed from V and 4 bases from J, the gap between germline ends came to 12 bases. Germline V gene data show CDR1 as MNHEY and CDR2 as SMNVEV (reference sequence). Written as DNA, the CDR3 is TGTGCCAGCAGCCCGACAGCGTTCTATGGCTACACCTTC. This encodes CASSPTAFYGYTF.

In its sample, this clone was seen many times. The chain uses TRBV20-1 and TRBJ2-4, with D perhaps matching TRBD1 or TRBD2 (6 bases each). This CDR3 contains 15 residues. The V end was cut by 6 bases, the J end by 0 bases, with 15 bases between. Looked up from germline, CDR1 is DFQATT and CDR2 is SNEGSKA (reference sequence). The chain's CDR3 is CSATPGALAKNIQYF. The CDR3 DNA follows: TGCAGTGCGACCCCGGGGGCTTTAGCCAAAAACATTCAGTACTTC.

The chain uses TRBV6-1 and TRBJ2-1; TRBD2 agrees at 7 bases. The germline V gene has CDR1 MNHNS and CDR2 SASEGT. CDR3 length equals 16 residues. After removal of 4 bases from V and 0 bases from J, the junction contained 6 bases not matched to a gene. CDR3 in amino acids: CASSAAGTISYNEQFF. The CDR3 DNA reads TGTGCCAGCAGTGCAGCGGGGACGATCTCCTACAATGAGCAGTTCTTC.

This rearrangement joins TRBV28 to TRBJ2-3; no definite D call. The CDR3 loop spans 14 amino acids. Trimming left V 5 bases short and J 5 bases short, with 14 bases between. The V gene's germline CDR1 is MDHEN and CDR2 SYDVKM. CDR3 loop: CASSPVDREDTQYF. The CDR3, as DNA: TGTGCCAGCAGTCCCGTCGATCGTGAAGATACGCAGTATTTT.

The J gene is TRBJ1-2, the V gene TRBV27, with D tentatively TRBD1 (5 bases). Germline V lookup: CDR1 MNHEY, CDR2 SMNVEV (reference sequence). This CDR3 is 16 amino acids long. The V and J ends lost 5 bases and 0 bases respectively, with 16 bases between them. As DNA, the CDR3 is TGTGCCAGCAGTCCCACCACCGGGACTACTAACTATGGCTACACCTTC. Encoded protein: CASSPTTGTTNYGYTF.

The table lists this clone with many counts. Different DNA sequences within this sample yield the same CDR3. V usage is TRBV30 and J usage is TRBJ2-7; D could derive from TRBD1 or TRBD2 (6 bases each). The length of the CDR3 is 16 residues. Trimming cost V 3 bases and J 0 bases, with 18 bases left between them. Germline V lookup: CDR1 GTSNPN, CDR2 SVGIG (reference sequence). The chain's CDR3 is CAWSGGGTKPSYEQYF. The DNA of the CDR3 is TGTGCCTGGAGCGGGGGCGGGACGAAGCCCTCCTACGAGCAGTACTTC.

This clone turned up a few times. V and J are TRBV6-6 and TRBJ1-5; D possibly corresponds to TRBD1 (5 bases). The CDR3 extends over 13 amino acids. Trimming left V 0 bases short and J 13 bases short, with 13 bases between. Germline CDR1 and CDR2: MNHNY and SVGAGI (reference sequence). CDR3 amino acids: CASSYSGDVDQHF. CDR3 in DNA: TGTGCCAGCAGTTACTCGGGGGACGTAGATCAGCATTTT.

By proportion, this clone is medium-sized. This sequence joins TRBV6-4 and TRBJ2-2, with TRBD2 matching over 7 bases. Germline-derived CDR1 and CDR2 are MRHNA and SNTAGT. This CDR3 is built from 15 residues. Unmatched junction bases numbered 4, after V lost 6 bases and J lost 0 bases. The CDR3 bases are TGTGCCAGCAGCGCGACTAGCTCGAACACCGGGGAGCTGTTTTTT. This sequence encodes CASSATSSNTGELFF.

The V gene is TRBV7-3, the J gene TRBJ1-1; TRBD1 might be the D (6 bases). The CDR3 covers 15 residues. The V gene lost 5 bases and the J gene lost 1 base, with 14 bases spanning the gap. CDR1 and CDR2 from the germline V gene are SGHTA and FQGTGA. The CDR3 region has the DNA TGTGCCAGCAGCCTGGACGGGGGGGCGAACACTGAAGCTTTCTTT. This gives the protein CASSLDGGANTEAFF.

This clone turned up a few times. The V and J genes are TRBV24-1 and TRBJ1-2; TRBD1 agrees at 8 bases. This CDR3 has 15 amino acids. CDR1 KGHDR and CDR2 SFDVKD come from the germline V gene. V dropped 4 bases and J dropped 9; count of bases not matched to a gene: 12. The CDR3, as DNA: TGTGCCACCAGTGACTCTACAGGGGGGGGGTTTCGCTACACCTTC. Translation: CATSDSTGGGFRYTF.